This TCR beta chain emerged from a study of cytomegalovirus exposure and HLA in healthy donors (dated by TCRdb to 2015 to 2018). Notes on the research overall: In an earlier analysis of 587 of the donors, 250 to 300 Gb of sequence data and approximately 100 million unique TCR beta sequences from about 190 million T cells were reported. Every discovery cohort repertoire had been produced on one sequencing platform. Both class I and class II loci were covered by HLA typing, at four-digit resolution. The study combined high-throughput TCR immunosequencing, statistical association of individual TCRs with disease status, and machine learning to predict cytomegalovirus infection status. An early release covering just under 650 HLA-typed donors comprised approximately 290 gigabases of sequencing data and some 79 million unique TCR sequences. In a later analysis, previously published TCR beta repertoires from 666 donors were re-analyzed and high-resolution HLA genotyping was added so that TCR occurrence patterns could be studied. On average, 235,054 unique TCR beta nucleotide sequences were sequenced per donor among 398 genotyped donors of the cohort, with roughly 18% of those sequences being non-productive. In a later genetic analysis, genome-wide SNP genotypes for about 65% of the roughly 670 donors were used, and that subset was treated as a discovery cohort. Rather than using new phenotypic data, the later analysis identified candidate immune exposures from TCR beta sequences and from how often those sequences occurred across donors. Along with the approximately 700-subject first cohort, a separate validation cohort of approximately 110 different subjects was used. Of the roughly 400 genotyped donors, approximately 81% were placed in the genetic ancestry cluster associated with self-reported Caucasian donors. The study was designed to test whether signatures of past pathogen exposure could be identified by cataloging public T cell receptors. A few DR-DQ haplotypes were treated as single units for association and clustering because of strong linkage in the cohort. Donor age, sex, ethnicity and CMV serostatus were compiled together with the repertoire data. Typing coverage differed by locus: A, B, C, DRB1 and DQB1 were typed in roughly 620-630 donors, DQA1 in approximately 520, DPA1 in 600 to 610, and DPB1 in just under 480. In an earlier analysis of roughly 600 of the donors, high-throughput TCR beta sequencing was used to judge whether each TCR beta V gene segment behaved as functional or pseudogenic. The study profiled the T cell repertoires of about 720 subjects by immunosequencing and related them to cytomegalovirus serostatus.

Reading the germline V gene (reference sequence) gives CDR1 MNHEY and CDR2 SMNVEV. The cysteine opens and the phenylalanine closes a CDR3 of 19 amino acids. Only the CDR3 region is kept as DNA, spanning 57 bases read in frame from base 1. V was cut back by 1 base and J by 0 bases, leaving a gap of 16 bases between them. Library generation was performed with the immunoSEQ multiplex PCR assay. For the multiplex PCR, a mixture combining 60 forward primers for TCR Vbeta segments and 13 reverse primers for TCR Jbeta segments was used. A multiplex PCR assay on genomic DNA amplified the CDR3 region of rearranged TCR beta genes. The Illumina HiSeq System was used to sequence the amplified TCR beta libraries as 87-base-pair reads. The authors' analysis ran thus. A later analysis tallied around 82 million unique TCR beta chains across the 666 repertoires, and approximately 9.9 million of those chains were shared by two or more donors. A nearest-neighbor algorithm error-corrected the raw reads and collapsed the reads into unique sequences, merging closely related sequences to remove PCR and sequencing errors. To assign V, D and J gene segments, CDR3 sequences were aligned to IMGT reference sequences. For a sequence to be retained, a match of at least six nucleotides was required to both a V gene segment and a J gene segment. A rearrangement was called productive if the CDR3 had no stop codons and remained in frame with V and J, and every other rearrangement was called non-productive. Following IMGT convention, CDR3 was defined as the stretch from the second conserved V-encoded cysteine to the conserved J-encoded phenylalanine. The earlier analysis of 587 of the donors excluded any sequence lacking an unambiguous match to a single V gene segment. An earlier analysis of approximately 590 of the donors classified V segments as functional when productive rearrangements were above 56.7% and as segregating when the standard deviation between donors was above 5%. A statistical classification framework was developed to diagnose cytomegalovirus status using the catalog of TCR beta chain sequences. In a later analysis, TCR nucleotide sequences were compared against IMGT/GENE-DB human TR gene sequences so that V and J genes could be assigned. A later analysis assigned CDR3 sequences and most-parsimonious VDJ recombination scenarios with the TCRdist pipeline. In a later analysis, each TCR beta chain was defined by its CDR3 amino acid sequence together with its V-gene family, and reads lacking a unique V-gene family were excluded. To address suspected cross-contamination and a sequencing artifact, a later analysis removed roughly 640 highly shared, low-generation-probability nucleotide sequences. A later analysis calculated a clonal expansion index for each public chain from normalized within-repertoire ranks of inferred template counts. A later analysis computed generation probabilities with a VDJ recombination model fitted to out-of-frame rearrangements, and checked the results against IGoR. In a later analysis, TCR-TCR, TCR-HLA and TCR-CMV co-occurrence was scored with hypergeometric tests, and a repertoire-size bias correction was applied to TCR pairs. A later analysis estimated false discovery rates by permuting HLA or CMV assignments 20 times. In a later analysis, co-occurring TCRs were grouped with DBSCAN, and TCRdist sequence similarity was added when clustering was performed within HLA-allele-positive subsets. Co-occurrence clustering excluded repertoires with fewer than 30,000 or more than 120,000 public chains, plus five with anomalous nucleotide sharing. This is the immuneACCESS table as TCRdb keeps it, with only in-frame sequences that have V and J called. A part of the clones is gone; compared with another copy, unresolved V genes explain less than half, and the rest is unexplained. V and J calls and clone size come straight from that table; D and trimming were deduced from the DNA. Here the sample has 110,000 to 150,000 clones; about 72% occur a single time. 2.1% of the sample is in the top ten clones.

In total, roughly 670 healthy bone marrow donors made up the cohort. At the time of sampling, all cohort members were nominally healthy, though unrecorded immune exposures were likely present. The donor was CMV seronegative and belonged to the group of several hundred seronegative cohort members. A peripheral blood sample was collected from each donor, and TCR beta sequencing was performed on peripheral blood mononuclear cells. Genomic DNA extraction from the blood cell samples was performed with the Qiagen DNeasy Blood Extraction Kit. As concerns this clone: The antigen it binds to is not known. No base-level quality is on record; no much larger clone is a single base apart.

The full study reports these points: The study gave a list of roughly 150 TCR beta chains associated with cytomegalovirus. Correlated functional status among segregating V segments might reflect linkage disequilibrium, but an unknown experimental factor could not be ruled out. The authors suggested that the approach could potentially be generalized to other disease states and immunological phenotypes. Most TCR sequences were observed very rarely across donors, whereas some public TCRs were present in many individuals. A cluster of highly shared sequence variants was judged likely to represent a technical artifact of the sequencing pipeline. Several of the top co-occurrence clusters appeared to be linked to parvovirus B19, influenza, CMV and Epstein-Barr virus, according to a later analysis. A few of the identified cytomegalovirus-associated TCR beta chains were confirmed in vitro to be specific for cytomegalovirus antigens. The classifier was reported to diagnose cytomegalovirus status with high specificity and sensitivity in both the original cohort and the validation cohort. According to a later analysis, TCR association rates differed among HLA loci, with DRB1 alleles showing the most associated TCRs and HLA-C alleles showing the fewest. Most CMV-associated TCR beta chains appeared to be HLA-restricted in a later analysis, and the HLA associations seemed to be driven largely by CMV exposure. Assigning TCR associations to individual alleles was difficult when HLA alleles, especially DR and DQ, strongly co-occurred. Some IMGT-functional V segments, including TRBV6-2 and TRBV6-3, could not be told apart with the 87-base-pair reads, so those segments were excluded. Because counts were too low, about 15 rarely observed V segments, including chromosome 9 orphons, were left out of the earlier analysis of approximately 500 of the donors. Presence/absence analyses assumed roughly uniform sequencing depth across donors, an assumption that may not hold. Compared with equally common non-associated chains, HLA-associated TCR beta chains in a later analysis were more clonally expanded and had lower generation probabilities. A further reported finding was that TCR beta sequences accurately predicted the HLA-A and HLA-B alleles for most subjects in the first cohort. CMV serostatus was the only immune exposure information available for the cohort. A later genetic analysis associated a missense DCLRE1C variant with V-gene and J-gene trimming of TCR beta chains, and an independent cohort replicated the association. In an earlier analysis of roughly 500 of the donors, most TCR beta V segments appeared in productive rearrangements about 87% or about 30% of the time, broadly matching IMGT annotations. Compared with the 666-donor mean, donors in an Asian-associated ancestry cluster had fewer N-insertions in productive TCRs, according to a later genetic analysis. In this cohort, only TCR beta chains were sequenced, and detectable features were limited by the absence of alpha or paired-chain data. Because HLA typing was unavailable for some donors at each locus, only the typed subset was used in association tests. In a later analysis, some 18,000 TCR beta sequences were associated with specific HLA alleles at a false discovery rate of 0.05.

The sequenced sample was PBMCs. Recombination joined TRBV27 with TRBJ1-6; perhaps TRBD1 is the D gene, with 5 bases matching. This clonotype was sampled from a man aged 40-49 years in good health and CMV-seronegative. CDR3 sequence: CASSLWGGRKGSYNSPLHF. The DNA sequence is as follows: TGTGCCAGCAGTTTATGGGGGGGGAGGAAAGGCTCCTATAATTCACCCCTCCACTTT.